This T cell receptor (beta chain) is drawn from a study of cytomegalovirus exposure and HLA in healthy donors. J lost 4 bases, V lost 7 bases, and 6 bases had no gene match. The CDR3 covers 15 residues. CDR1 and CDR2 from the germline V gene are SGHTA and FQGNSA. Study-level results: Previously analyzed data showed that most TCR beta V segments were productive at a frequency of about 87% or about 30%. From TCR beta sequences, most subjects' HLA-A and HLA-B alleles were reportedly predicted accurately. Using the classifier, cytomegalovirus status was reportedly diagnosed with high specificity and sensitivity.

The PCR used 60 Vbeta and 13 Jbeta primers. This table comes from immunoSEQ multiplex PCR, and its TCRdb copy is limited to in-frame clones, with some not included. The sample includes 150,000 to 170,000 clones, over 65% of them seen just once. A word on this clone: Antigen unknown.

The source of this sequence is a young man in good health and CMV-seronegative. Sequencing input: PBMCs. The V and J genes are TRBV7-2 and TRBJ2-1, with 11 bases matching TRBD2. The CDR3 DNA follows: TGTGCCAGCACCATGACTAGCGGGACTTACAATGAGCAGTTCTTC. The encoded protein is CASTMTSGTYNEQFF.